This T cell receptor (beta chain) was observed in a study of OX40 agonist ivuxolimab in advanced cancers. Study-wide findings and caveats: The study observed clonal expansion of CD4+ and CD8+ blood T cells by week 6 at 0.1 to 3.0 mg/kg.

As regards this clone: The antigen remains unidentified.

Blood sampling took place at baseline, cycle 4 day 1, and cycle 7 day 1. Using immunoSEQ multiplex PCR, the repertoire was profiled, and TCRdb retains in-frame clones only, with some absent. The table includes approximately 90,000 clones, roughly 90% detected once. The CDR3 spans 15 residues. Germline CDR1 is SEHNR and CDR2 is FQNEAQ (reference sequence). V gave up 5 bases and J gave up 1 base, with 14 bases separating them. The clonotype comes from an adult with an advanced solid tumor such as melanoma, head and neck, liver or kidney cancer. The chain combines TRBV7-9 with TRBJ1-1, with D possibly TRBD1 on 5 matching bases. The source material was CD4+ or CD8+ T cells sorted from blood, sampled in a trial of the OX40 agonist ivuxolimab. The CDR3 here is CASSPPGRQNTEAFF. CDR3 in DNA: TGTGCCAGCAGCCCCCCGGGGCGGCAGAACACTGAAGCTTTCTTT. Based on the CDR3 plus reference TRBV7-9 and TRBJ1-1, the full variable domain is DTGVSQNPRHKITKRGQNVTFRCDPISEHNRLYWYRQTLGQGPEFLTYFQNEAQLEKSRLLSDRFSAERPKGSFSTLEIQRTEQGDSAMYLCASSPPGRQNTEAFFGQGTRLTVV.